Presented here are 16 T cell receptor beta chains from one specimen sequenced in a study of monozygotic twins with inflammatory bowel disease. TCRdb processed the 5' RACE reads again and assigns one entry to each CDR3 protein, with no DNA. This listing includes around 230,000 distinct CDR3 sequences. The specimen sequenced was blood. These receptors all stem from a human donor with ulcerative colitis or Crohn's disease, or a healthy co-twin of an affected twin (not recorded which).

The rearrangement uses TRBV5-8 and TRBJ2-4; TCRdb picks TRBD1, but there is no DNA to check that call. From germline, CDR1 is SGHTS and CDR2 YDEGEE. This CDR3 contains 14 residues. The CDR3 spells CASSGQERANIQYF.

The chain's CDR3 is CASSAPGQGWGELFF. The gene calls are TRBV25-1 and TRBJ2-2; lacking DNA, the TRBD1 call made by TCRdb goes unchecked. The germline V gene has CDR1 MGHDK and CDR2 SYGVNS. The CDR3 loop spans 15 amino acids.

The rearrangement joins TRBV2 to TRBJ2-1. Germline V gene sequence: CDR1 SNHLY, CDR2 FYNNEI. The CDR3 length is 15 residues. This chain's CDR3 is CASIGIRGAYNEQFF.

J is TRBJ2-2 and V is TRBV5-1; the TRBD1 assignment by TCRdb is unverifiable without DNA. This CDR3 has 15 amino acids. The V gene's germline CDR1 is SGHRS and CDR2 YFSETQ. CDR3 region: CASSRARGLLGELFF.

This chain links TRBV19 with TRBJ1-5; TCRdb designates TRBD1, a call that cannot be tested without DNA. This CDR3 is built from 15 residues. Per germline, CDR1 LNHDA and CDR2 SQIVND (reference sequence). The CDR3 region is CASSRQGFGNQPQHF. Combining the CDR3 with reference TRBV19 and TRBJ1-5 gives the whole variable domain DGGITQSPKYLFRKEGQNVTLSCEQNLNHDAMYWYRQDPGQGLRLIYYSQIVNDFQKGDIAEGYSVSREKKESFPLTVTSAQKNPTAFYLCASSRQGFGNQPQHFGDGTRLSIL.

The genes are TRBV12-3 or TRBV12-4 and TRBJ1-4; absent DNA, TCRdb's TRBD1 call cannot be checked. CDR3 size: 14 residues. The CDR3: CASSLGGVNEKLFF.

The CDR3 sequence is CASSFSTGADNEQFF. This sequence joins TRBV7-7 and TRBJ2-1; TCRdb calls TRBD1, which cannot be checked without DNA. The CDR3 spans 15 residues. Germline-derived CDR1 and CDR2 are SSHAT and FNYEAQ (reference sequence).

V and J are TRBV10-3 and TRBJ2-5; the TCRdb call, TRBD1, lacks DNA for checking. The CDR3 is 13 residues long. Germline V gene lookup returns CDR1 ENHRY and CDR2 SYGVKD. CDR3 in amino acids: CAISRGLQETQYF.

The rearrangement uses TRBV5-1 and TRBJ1-1. The germline gives CDR1 SGHRS, CDR2 YFSETQ. CDR3 size: 13 residues. The CDR3 reads CASSFPGNTEAFF.

V usage is TRBV5-1 and J usage is TRBJ2-1; TCRdb calls TRBD1, which cannot be checked without DNA. CDR3 length: 15 residues. Germline CDR1 is SGHRS and CDR2 is YFSETQ. CDR3 amino acids: CASSLWADVNNEQFF.

This chain uses TRBV19 with TRBJ2-5; TCRdb proposes TRBD1, but this gene call is untestable without DNA. Germline CDR1 LNHDA, CDR2 SQIVND (reference sequence). This CDR3 has 11 residues. CDR3 region: CASLTGETQYF.

V usage is TRBV10-3 and J usage is TRBJ2-7; the TCRdb D gene call, TRBD1, has no DNA to confirm it. Germline V gene data show CDR1 as ENHRY and CDR2 as SYGVKD. This CDR3 contains 11 residues. CDR3 protein: CAISQPGEQYF.

The chain uses TRBV6-2 or TRBV6-3 and TRBJ1-5; the TRBD1 assignment by TCRdb is unverifiable without DNA. The CDR3 consists of 16 residues. Germline lookup yields CDR1 MNHEY and CDR2 SVGEGT. The CDR3 protein is CASSLRQGASNQPQHF.

The chain uses TRBV5-1 and TRBJ2-1; the TCRdb call, TRBD1, lacks DNA for checking. The germline gives CDR1 SGHRS, CDR2 YFSETQ. This CDR3 has 15 amino acids. CDR3 in amino acids: CASSLGPGLGNEQFF.

V usage is TRBV9 and J usage is TRBJ2-3; there is no DNA to check the TCRdb D call of TRBD2. This CDR3 has 15 residues. Looked up from germline, CDR1 is SGDLS and CDR2 is YYNGEE. CDR3 sequence: CASSVGGTYSDTQYF.

The rearrangement links TRBV4-1 to TRBJ2-1. The CDR3 contains 13 residues. In germline, CDR1 is MGHRA, CDR2 YSYEKL. CDR3 sequence reads: CASSQEGVAEQFF.